A selection of T cell receptor beta chains follows, all from one sample in a study of T cell changes during pregnancy in multiple sclerosis. The assay was immunoSEQ multiplex PCR, and TCRdb's table has in-frame clones only and misses some. This table holds about 100,000 clones, 75% to 95% found once. The material sequenced was peripheral blood, taken in the second trimester of pregnancy. Every receptor here comes from a female donor with multiple sclerosis, enrolled in a pregnancy study. The CDR3 runs from the conserved cysteine through the conserved F or W. A D gene is named only where the DNA matches it firmly. Size is stated for part of the rows, as once, few or many counts, or as a class when the clone is expanded.

V gene,J gene,D gene,clone size,CDR3 protein,CDR3 DNA
TRBV7-4,TRBJ1-5,TRBD1,NA,CASSPGTENQPQHF,TGTGCCAGCAGCCCAGGGACAGAAAATCAGCCCCAGCATTTT
TRBV2,TRBJ2-7,NA,NA,CASNEGGLTFYEQYF,TGTGCCAGCAACGAGGGCGGGCTAACCTTTTACGAGCAGTACTTC
TRBV5-1,TRBJ1-2,NA,NA,CASSLIGRYGYTF,TGCGCCAGCAGCTTGATAGGGAGGTATGGCTACACCTTC
TRBV19,TRBJ2-3,NA,NA,CASSIKADTDTQYF,TGTGCCAGTAGTATAAAAGCCGACACAGATACGCAGTATTTT
TRBV9,TRBJ1-1,TRBD1,NA,CASSLGTGGRGGQISEAFF,TGTGCCAGCAGCCTCGGGACAGGGGGCAGGGGTGGTCAAATTTCTGAAGCTTTCTTT
TRBV5-1,TRBJ1-2,TRBD1,NA,CASSPRGQGVSYGYTF,TGCGCCAGCAGCCCCAGGGGGCAGGGCGTCAGCTATGGCTACACCTTC
TRBV29-1,TRBJ1-1,NA,few,CSVVRDLDTEAFF,TGCAGCGTTGTCCGGGATCTCGACACTGAAGCTTTCTTT
TRBV5-8,TRBJ2-1,NA,NA,CASSLGSLPYNEQFF,TGTGCCAGCAGCTTGGGTAGTCTACCCTACAATGAGCAGTTCTTC
TRBV28,TRBJ2-7,NA,NA,CASSVPGLLYEQYF,TGTGCCAGCAGTGTTCCGGGACTCCTCTACGAGCAGTACTTC
TRBV7-9,TRBJ2-7,NA,NA,CASSLIRDTAYEQYF,TGTGCCAGCAGCCTTATCCGGGACACCGCCTACGAGCAGTACTTC
TRBV10-3,TRBJ2-1,NA,NA,CANADSLSRNEQFF,TGTGCCAACGCGGACAGCCTTTCACGCAATGAGCAGTTCTTC
TRBV6-5,TRBJ2-7,NA,NA,CASSYGGGVPYEQYF,TGTGCCAGCAGTTACGGAGGAGGGGTGCCCTACGAGCAGTACTTC
TRBV7-3,TRBJ2-3,TRBD2,NA,CASSSQAGGTDTQYF,TGTGCCAGCAGCTCCCAAGCGGGAGGCACAGATACGCAGTATTTT
TRBV19,TRBJ2-2,NA,NA,CASSRETGELFF,TGTGCCAGTTCCAGGGAAACCGGGGAGCTGTTTTTT
TRBV5-6,TRBJ2-1,TRBD1,once,CASSYTGGPNNEQFF,TGTGCCAGCAGCTATACAGGGGGCCCGAACAATGAGCAGTTCTTC
TRBV7-8,TRBJ1-4,NA,NA,CASTLSRVSRGEKLFF,TGTGCCAGCACCCTAAGTAGGGTCAGCAGAGGGGAAAAACTGTTTTTT
TRBV2,TRBJ2-2,NA,NA,CASSEPMRGLGTGELFF,TGTGCCAGCAGTGAACCTATGAGGGGGTTGGGCACCGGGGAGCTGTTTTTT
TRBV7-9,TRBJ2-6,TRBD2,NA,CASIPWRGLRMSGANVLTF,TGTGCCAGCATCCCCTGGCGGGGACTACGAATGTCTGGGGCCAACGTCCTGACTTTC
TRBV6-5,TRBJ1-1,NA,NA,CASRRGTTEAFF,TGTGCCAGCAGGCGGGGAACCACTGAAGCTTTCTTT
TRBV7-2,TRBJ2-4,TRBD1,NA,CASSLGGQGGIQYF,TGTGCCAGCAGCTTAGGTGGACAGGGGGGTATCCAGTACTTC
TRBV28,TRBJ2-1,TRBD1,NA,CASSRDRVYNEQFF,TGTGCCAGCAGCCGTGACAGGGTTTACAATGAGCAGTTCTTC
TRBV9,TRBJ2-7,TRBD1,NA,CASSVGGQGSYEQYF,TGTGCCAGCAGCGTAGGGGGACAGGGCTCCTACGAGCAGTACTTC
TRBV13,TRBJ2-3,NA,NA,CASSLRALAPDTQYF,TGTGCCAGCAGCTTACGAGCGCTCGCACCAGATACGCAGTATTTT
TRBV6-5,TRBJ2-5,NA,NA,CASSYPGETQYF,TGTGCCAGCAGTTACCCCGGGGAGACCCAGTACTTC
TRBV5-6,TRBJ2-7,TRBD2,NA,CASTGGYEQYF,TGTGCCTCCACGGGGGGCTACGAGCAGTACTTC
TRBV11-2,TRBJ2-1,NA,NA,CASSRTRNEQFF,TGTGCCAGCAGCCGAACGCGGAATGAGCAGTTCTTC
TRBV10-3,TRBJ2-3,NA,once,CAISGSGATDTQYF,TGTGCCATCAGTGGGTCGGGAGCCACAGATACGCAGTATTTT
TRBV2,TRBJ2-7,TRBD1,NA,CASTYGTDIYEQYF,TGTGCCAGCACCTACGGGACAGATATTTACGAGCAGTACTTC
TRBV9,TRBJ2-5,TRBD2,NA,CASSVASLAGETQYF,TGTGCCAGCAGCGTAGCTAGTCTAGCGGGGGAGACCCAGTACTTC
TRBV5-1,TRBJ1-3,TRBD1,NA,CASSVGQFSGNTIYF,TGCGCCAGCAGCGTGGGACAGTTCTCTGGAAACACCATATATTTT
TRBV10-3,TRBJ1-2,NA,NA,CAISESTGYGYTF,TGTGCCATCAGTGAGTCGACAGGCTATGGCTACACCTTC